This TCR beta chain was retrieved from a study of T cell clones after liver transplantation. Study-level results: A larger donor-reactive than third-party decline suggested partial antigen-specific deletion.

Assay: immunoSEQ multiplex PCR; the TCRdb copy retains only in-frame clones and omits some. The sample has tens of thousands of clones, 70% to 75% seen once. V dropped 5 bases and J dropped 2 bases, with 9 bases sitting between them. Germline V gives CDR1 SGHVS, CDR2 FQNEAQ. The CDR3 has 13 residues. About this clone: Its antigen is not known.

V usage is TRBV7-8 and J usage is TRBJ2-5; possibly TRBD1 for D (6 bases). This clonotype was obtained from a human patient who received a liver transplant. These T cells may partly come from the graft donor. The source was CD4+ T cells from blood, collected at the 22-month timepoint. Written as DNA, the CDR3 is TGTGCCAGCAGCGGGGGCGCACAAGAGACCCAGTACTTC. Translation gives CASSGGAQETQYF. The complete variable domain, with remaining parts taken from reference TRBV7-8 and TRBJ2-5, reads GAGVSQSPRYKVAKRGQDVALRCDPISGHVSLFWYQQALGQGPEFLTYFQNEAQLDKSGLPSDRFFAERPEGSVSTLKIQRTQQEDSAVYLCASSGGAQETQYFGPGTRLLVL.